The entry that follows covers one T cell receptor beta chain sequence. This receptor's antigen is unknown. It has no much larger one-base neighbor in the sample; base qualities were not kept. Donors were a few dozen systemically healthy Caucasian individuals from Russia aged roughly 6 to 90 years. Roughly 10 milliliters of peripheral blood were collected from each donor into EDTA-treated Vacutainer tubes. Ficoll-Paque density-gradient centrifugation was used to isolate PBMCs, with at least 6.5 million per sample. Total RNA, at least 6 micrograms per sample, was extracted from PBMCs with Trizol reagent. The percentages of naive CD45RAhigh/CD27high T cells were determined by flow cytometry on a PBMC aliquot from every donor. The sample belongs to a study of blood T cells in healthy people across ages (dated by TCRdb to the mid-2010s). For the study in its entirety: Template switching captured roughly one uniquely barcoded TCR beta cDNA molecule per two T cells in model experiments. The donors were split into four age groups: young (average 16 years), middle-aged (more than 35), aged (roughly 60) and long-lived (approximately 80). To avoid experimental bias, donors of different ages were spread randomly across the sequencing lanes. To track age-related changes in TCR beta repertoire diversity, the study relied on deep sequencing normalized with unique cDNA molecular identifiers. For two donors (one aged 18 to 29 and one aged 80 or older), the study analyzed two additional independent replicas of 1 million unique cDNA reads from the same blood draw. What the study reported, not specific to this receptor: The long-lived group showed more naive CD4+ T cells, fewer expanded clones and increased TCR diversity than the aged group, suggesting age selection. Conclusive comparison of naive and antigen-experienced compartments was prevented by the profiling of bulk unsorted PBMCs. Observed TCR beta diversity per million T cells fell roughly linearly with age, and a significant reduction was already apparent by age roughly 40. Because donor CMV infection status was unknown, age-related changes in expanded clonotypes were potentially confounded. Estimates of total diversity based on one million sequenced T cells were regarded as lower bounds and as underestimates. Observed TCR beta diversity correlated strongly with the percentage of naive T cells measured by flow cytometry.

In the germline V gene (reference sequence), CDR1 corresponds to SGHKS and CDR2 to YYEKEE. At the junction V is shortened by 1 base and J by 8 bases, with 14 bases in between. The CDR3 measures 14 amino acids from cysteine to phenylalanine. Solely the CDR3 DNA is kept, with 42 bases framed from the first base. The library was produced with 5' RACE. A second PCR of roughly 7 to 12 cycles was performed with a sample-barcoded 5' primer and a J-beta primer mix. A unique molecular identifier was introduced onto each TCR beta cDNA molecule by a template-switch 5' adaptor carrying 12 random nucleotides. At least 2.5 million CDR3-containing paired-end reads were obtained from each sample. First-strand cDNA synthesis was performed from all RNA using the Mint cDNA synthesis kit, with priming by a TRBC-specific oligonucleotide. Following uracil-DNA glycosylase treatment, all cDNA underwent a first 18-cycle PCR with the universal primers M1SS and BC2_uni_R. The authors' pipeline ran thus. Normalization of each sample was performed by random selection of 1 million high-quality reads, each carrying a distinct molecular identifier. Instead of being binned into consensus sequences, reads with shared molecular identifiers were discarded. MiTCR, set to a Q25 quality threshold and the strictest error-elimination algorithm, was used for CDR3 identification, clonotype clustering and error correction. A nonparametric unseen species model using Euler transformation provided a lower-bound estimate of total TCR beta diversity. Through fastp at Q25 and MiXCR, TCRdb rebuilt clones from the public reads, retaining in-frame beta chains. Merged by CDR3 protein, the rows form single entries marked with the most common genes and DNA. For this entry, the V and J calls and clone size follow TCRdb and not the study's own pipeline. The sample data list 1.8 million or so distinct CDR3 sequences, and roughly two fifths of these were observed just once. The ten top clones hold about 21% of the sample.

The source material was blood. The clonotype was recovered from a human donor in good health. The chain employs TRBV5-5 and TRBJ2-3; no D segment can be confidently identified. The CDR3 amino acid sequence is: CASSLFTPGGTQYF. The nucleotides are TGTGCCAGCAGCTTGTTTACCCCCGGTGGTACGCAGTATTTT. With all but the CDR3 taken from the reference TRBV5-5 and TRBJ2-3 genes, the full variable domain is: DAGVTQSPTHLIKTRGQQVTLRCSPISGHKSVSWYQQVLGQGPQFIFQYYEKEERGRGNFPDRFSARQFPNYSSELNVNALLLGDSALYLCASSLFTPGGTQYFGPGTRLTVL.